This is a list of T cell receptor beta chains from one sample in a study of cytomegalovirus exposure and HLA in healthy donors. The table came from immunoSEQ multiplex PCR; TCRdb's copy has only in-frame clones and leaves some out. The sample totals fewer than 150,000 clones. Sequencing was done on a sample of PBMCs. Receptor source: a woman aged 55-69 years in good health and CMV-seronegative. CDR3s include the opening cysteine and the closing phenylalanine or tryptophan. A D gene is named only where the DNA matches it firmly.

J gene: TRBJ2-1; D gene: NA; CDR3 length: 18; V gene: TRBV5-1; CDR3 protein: CASSFLIRGANSYNEQFF; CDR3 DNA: TGCGCCAGCAGCTTCCTTATTCGCGGGGCAAACTCCTACAATGAGCAGTTCTTC
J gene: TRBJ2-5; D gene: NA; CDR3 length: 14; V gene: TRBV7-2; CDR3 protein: CASSIGNGKETQYF; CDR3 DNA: TGTGCCAGCAGCATAGGTAACGGGAAAGAGACCCAGTACTTC
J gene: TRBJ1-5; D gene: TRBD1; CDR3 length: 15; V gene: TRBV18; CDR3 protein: CASSPLTGDNPPQHF; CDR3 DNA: TGTGCCAGCTCACCACTGACAGGGGACAATCCGCCCCAGCATTTT
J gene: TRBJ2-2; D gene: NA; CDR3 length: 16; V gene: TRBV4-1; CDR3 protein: CASSLSWALNTGELFF; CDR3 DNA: TGCGCCAGCAGCCTAAGCTGGGCCCTGAACACCGGGGAGCTGTTTTTT
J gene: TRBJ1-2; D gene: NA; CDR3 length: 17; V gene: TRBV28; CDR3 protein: CASSLQILSQETGGYTF; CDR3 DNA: TGTGCCAGCAGTTTACAAATCCTCTCACAGGAAACCGGTGGCTACACCTTC
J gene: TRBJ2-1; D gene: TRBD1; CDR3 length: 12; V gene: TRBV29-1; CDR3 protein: CSGTGDFYEQFF; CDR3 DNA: TGCAGCGGGACAGGAGATTTTTATGAGCAGTTCTTC
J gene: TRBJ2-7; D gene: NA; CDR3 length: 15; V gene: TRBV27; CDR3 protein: CASSLSDTLSYEQYF; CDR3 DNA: TGTGCCAGCAGTTTATCGGACACCCTCAGCTACGAGCAGTACTTC
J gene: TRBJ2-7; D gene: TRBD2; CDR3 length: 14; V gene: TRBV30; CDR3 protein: CAWRVGGSSYEQYF; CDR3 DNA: TGTGCCTGGAGGGTAGGCGGGAGTTCCTACGAGCAGTACTTC
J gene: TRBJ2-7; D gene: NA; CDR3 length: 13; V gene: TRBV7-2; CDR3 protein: CASSLPAAYEQYF; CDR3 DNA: TGTGCCAGCAGCTTACCGGCGGCCTACGAGCAGTACTTC
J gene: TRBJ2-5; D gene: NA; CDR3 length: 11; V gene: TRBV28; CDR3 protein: CASRSQETQYF; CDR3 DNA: TGTGCCAGCAGATCTCAAGAGACCCAGTACTTC
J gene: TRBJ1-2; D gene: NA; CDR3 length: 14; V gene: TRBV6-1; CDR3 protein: CASSARIDSYGYTF; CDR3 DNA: TGTGCCAGCAGTGCGAGAATAGACAGCTATGGCTACACCTTC
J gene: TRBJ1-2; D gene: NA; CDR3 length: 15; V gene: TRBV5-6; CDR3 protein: CASSPPGVSNYGYTF; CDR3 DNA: TGTGCCAGCAGCCCCCCCGGAGTTTCCAACTATGGCTACACCTTC
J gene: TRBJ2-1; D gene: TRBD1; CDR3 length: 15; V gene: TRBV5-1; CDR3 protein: CASSQDRVISNEQFF; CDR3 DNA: TGCGCCAGCAGCCAGGACAGGGTGATCTCCAATGAGCAGTTCTTC
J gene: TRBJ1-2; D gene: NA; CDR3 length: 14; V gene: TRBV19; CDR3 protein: CASSRTEANYGYTF; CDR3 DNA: TGTGCCAGTAGCAGGACAGAAGCTAACTATGGCTACACCTTC
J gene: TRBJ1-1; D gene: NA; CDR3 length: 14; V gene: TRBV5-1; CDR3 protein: CASSLGTPKTEAFF; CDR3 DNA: TGCGCCAGCAGCTTAGGGACTCCGAAAACTGAAGCTTTCTTT
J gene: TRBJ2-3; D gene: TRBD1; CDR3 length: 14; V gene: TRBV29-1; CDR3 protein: CSVATGGSADTQYF; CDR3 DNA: TGCAGCGTTGCGACAGGGGGCAGCGCAGATACGCAGTATTTT
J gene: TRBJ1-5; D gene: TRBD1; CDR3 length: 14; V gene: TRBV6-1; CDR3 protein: CASSERDRYQPQHF; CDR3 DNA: TGTGCCAGCAGTGAAAGGGACAGGTATCAGCCCCAGCATTTT
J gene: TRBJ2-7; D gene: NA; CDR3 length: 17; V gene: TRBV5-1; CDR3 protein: CASSLDEWSVTPAGQYF; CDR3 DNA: TGCGCCAGCAGCTTGGATGAGTGGTCTGTGACCCCGGCGGGGCAGTACTTC
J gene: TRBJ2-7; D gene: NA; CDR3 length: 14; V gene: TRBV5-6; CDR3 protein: CASSLGTNSYEQYF; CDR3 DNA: TGTGCCAGCAGCTTGGGGACAAATTCCTACGAGCAGTACTTC
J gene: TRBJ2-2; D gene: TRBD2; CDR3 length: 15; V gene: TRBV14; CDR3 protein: CASSLRTSGEGELFF; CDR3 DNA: TGTGCCAGCAGCCTCCGGACTAGCGGGGAAGGGGAGCTGTTTTTT
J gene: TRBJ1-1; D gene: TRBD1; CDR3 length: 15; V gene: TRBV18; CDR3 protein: CASSPTGVMNTEAFF; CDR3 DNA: TGTGCCAGCTCACCGACAGGGGTCATGAACACTGAAGCTTTCTTT